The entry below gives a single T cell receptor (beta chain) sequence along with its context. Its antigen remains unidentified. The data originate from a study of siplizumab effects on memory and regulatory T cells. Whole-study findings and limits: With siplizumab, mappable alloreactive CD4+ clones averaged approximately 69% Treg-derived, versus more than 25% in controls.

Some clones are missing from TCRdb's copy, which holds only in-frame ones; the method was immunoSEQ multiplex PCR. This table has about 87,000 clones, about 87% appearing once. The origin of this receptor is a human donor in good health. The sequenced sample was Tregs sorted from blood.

The CDR3 loop reads CASRPGGRDTQYF. The CDR3, as DNA: TGTGCCAGCAGGCCCGGGGGCAGAGATACGCAGTATTTT. The chain has TRBV2 and TRBJ2-3; D is possibly TRBD1 or TRBD2 (6 bases each). From germline, CDR1 is SNHLY and CDR2 FYNNEI. V was shortened by 6 bases and J by 5 bases, with 12 bases between the two germline ends. The CDR3 has 13 amino acids.